Each of the 7 T cell receptor beta chains below was sequenced from the same sample in a study of OX40 agonist ivuxolimab in advanced cancers. The method was the immunoSEQ multiplex PCR assay. This immuneACCESS table, as held by TCRdb, lists in-frame sequences with V and J called but not all clones. Of the missing ones, under half trace to an unresolved V gene in checked studies; the others have no known cause. A total of about 79,000 clones appear in this sample, around 90% of them only once. The ten largest clones represent around 6.5% of the sample. The material was CD4+ or CD8+ T cells sorted from blood, obtained in a trial of the OX40 agonist ivuxolimab. Source of these receptors: an adult with an advanced solid tumor such as melanoma, head and neck, liver or kidney cancer.

The V gene is TRBV6-5, the J gene TRBJ2-3; D ambiguous. This CDR3 comprises 13 residues. Germline loops: CDR1 MNHEY, CDR2 SVGAGI. V was clipped by 2 bases and J by 8 bases, with 11 bases between them. The CDR3 protein is CASSYPGAFTQYF. The DNA of the CDR3 is TGTGCCAGCAGTTACCCCGGAGCCTTTACGCAGTATTTT.

The chain combines TRBV18 with TRBJ1-3; TRBD1 matches at 9 bases. The germline V gene has CDR1 KGHSH and CDR2 LQKENI. With V trimmed by 3 bases and J by 7 bases, 1 base remained unmatched. This CDR3 is built from 13 residues. The CDR3 coding sequence is TGTGCCAGCTCACCGGGACAGGGCAACACCATATATTTT. It codes for CASSPGQGNTIYF.

V usage is TRBV30 and J usage is TRBJ1-6; tentative D call: TRBD1 (5 bases). Germline-derived CDR1 and CDR2 are GTSNPN and SVGIG (reference sequence). The CDR3 extends over 13 amino acids. Trimming took 5 bases from V and 3 from J, leaving 8 bases between them. Written as DNA, the CDR3 is TGTGCCTGGGAAGGGGACTATAATTCACCCCTCCACTTT. Protein sequence: CAWEGDYNSPLHF. Variable domain in full (rest from reference TRBV30 and TRBJ1-6): SQTIHQWPATLVQPVGSPLSLECTVEGTSNPNLYWYRQAAGRGLQLLFYSVGIGQISSEVPQNLSASRPQDRQFILSSKKLLLSDSGFYLCAWEGDYNSPLHFGNGTRLTVT.

This chain connects TRBV6-1 to TRBJ1-2; D remains unclear. CDR1 is MNHNS, CDR2 SASEGT, per germline. The CDR3 has 14 amino acids. Between the trimmed V and J ends, which lost 1 base and 8 bases, there was a span of 14 bases. CDR3 in DNA: TGTGCCAGCAGTGAAGATGGCCGAGCTTGGGGCTACACCTTC. Its translation: CASSEDGRAWGYTF.

This clone has a handful of counts. V gene TRBV7-3 combines with J gene TRBJ2-1; D is unresolved. V was cut by 5 bases and J by 6 bases, with 11 bases left in between. The V gene's germline CDR1 is SGHTA and CDR2 FQGTGA. This CDR3 contains 13 residues. CDR3 in DNA: TGTGCCAGCAGCCCCTTCGGAACCAATGAGCAGTTCTTC. Its translation is CASSPFGTNEQFF.

This chain connects TRBV4-1 to TRBJ2-3; no clear D gene. Germline CDR1 MGHRA, CDR2 YSYEKL. The CDR3 is 15 residues long. V was pared by 5 bases and J by 3 bases, with 15 bases between. For the CDR3, the DNA is TGCGCCAGCAGCTCTCTCGGAGTCGGGACAGATACGCAGTATTTT. Translating gives CASSSLGVGTDTQYF.

The CDR3 reads CASGRRPEAQYF. The CDR3 bases are TGTGCCAGCGGCCGTAGGCCGGAGGCGCAGTATTTT. This chain joins TRBV27 and TRBJ2-3, with D tentatively TRBD2 (5 bases). V lost 8 bases and J lost 10, with 16 bases in between. The germline V gene has CDR1 MNHEY and CDR2 SMNVEV (reference sequence). The CDR3 runs 12 residues.